This T cell receptor (beta chain) originates from a study of TIL therapy for anti-PD-1-resistant metastatic lung cancer. Sequencing used immunoSEQ v3. Some clones are missing from TCRdb's copy, which holds only in-frame ones; the method was immunoSEQ multiplex PCR. This sample yields tens of thousands of clones, of which 74% are seen a single time; 2.5% to 3% belongs to the top ten. V gave up 4 bases and J gave up 2 bases; unmatched junction bases: 8. Per germline, CDR1 SGHDT and CDR2 YYEEEE. This CDR3 contains 16 residues. Time point denoted: pre-treatment sample, taken before nivolumab and TIL therapy.

V usage is TRBV5-6 and J usage is TRBJ1-1; 10 bases match TRBD1. This receptor was taken from a woman aged 30 to 85 with non-small cell lung cancer. The material was blood, obtained at baseline. CDR3 loop: CASSLGTGARNTEAFF. CDR3 nucleotide sequence: TGTGCCAGCAGCCTCGGGACAGGGGCCCGAAACACTGAAGCTTTCTTT.